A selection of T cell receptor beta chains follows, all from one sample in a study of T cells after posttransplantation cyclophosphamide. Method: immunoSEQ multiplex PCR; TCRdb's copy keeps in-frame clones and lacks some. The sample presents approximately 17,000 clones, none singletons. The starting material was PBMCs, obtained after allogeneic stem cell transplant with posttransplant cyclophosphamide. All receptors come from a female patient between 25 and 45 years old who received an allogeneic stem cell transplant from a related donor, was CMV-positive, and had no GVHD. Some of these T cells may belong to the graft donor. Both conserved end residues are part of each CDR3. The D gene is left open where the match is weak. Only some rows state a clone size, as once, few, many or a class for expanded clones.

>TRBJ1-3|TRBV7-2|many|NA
TGTGCCAGCAGCTTCACAGGAGTGGGAAACACCATATATTTT
CASSFTGVGNTIYF
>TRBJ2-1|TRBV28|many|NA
TGTGCCAGCAGTTTATGGAGGGGGGGGCGAAATGAGCAGTTCTTC
CASSLWRGGRNEQFF
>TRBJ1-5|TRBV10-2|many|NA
TGCGCCAGCAGTGAGCCCCTAGGAGGTCCTAATCAGCCCCAGCATTTT
CASSEPLGGPNQPQHF
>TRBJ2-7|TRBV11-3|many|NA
TGTGCCAGCAGCTTAAGTGAGCTTCACGAGCAGTACTTC
CASSLSELHEQYF
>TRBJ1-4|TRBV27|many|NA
TGTGCCAGCAGTCCAGACACGTATAATGAAAAACTGTTTTTT
CASSPDTYNEKLFF
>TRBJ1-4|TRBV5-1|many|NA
TGCGCCAGCAGCTTCCAGGGTTCTAATGAAAAACTGTTTTTT
CASSFQGSNEKLFF
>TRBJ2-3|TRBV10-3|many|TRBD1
TGTGCCATCAGTGAGACGACAGGGGGGGATACGCAGTATTTT
CAISETTGGDTQYF
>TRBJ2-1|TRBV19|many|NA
TGTGCCAGTAGTATAGCAGCGGGCTCCTACAATGAGCAGTTCTTC
CASSIAAGSYNEQFF
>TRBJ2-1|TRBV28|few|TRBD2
TGTGCCAGCAGTTTAATGGGGGAGGGCCTCGGTGAGCAGTTCTTC
CASSLMGEGLGEQFF
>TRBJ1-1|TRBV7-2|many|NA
TGTGCCTCATCGCGGGTTCGAGAGACTGAAGCTTTCTTT
CASSRVRETEAFF
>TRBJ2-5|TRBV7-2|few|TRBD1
TGTGCCAGCAGCAGAGGGACAGGGCAAGAGACCCAGTACTTC
CASSRGTGQETQYF
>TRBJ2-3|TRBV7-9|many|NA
TGTGCCAGCAGCCAGGATGATACGCAGTATTTT
CASSQDDTQYF
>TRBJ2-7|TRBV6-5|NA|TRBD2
TGTGCCAGCAGTTACTTGCCTAGCGGATCCTACGAGCAGTACTTC
CASSYLPSGSYEQYF
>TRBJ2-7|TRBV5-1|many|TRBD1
TGCGCCAGCAGTTCGGGACAGGGTTACGAGCAGTACTTC
CASSSGQGYEQYF
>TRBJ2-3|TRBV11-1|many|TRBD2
TGTGCCAGCAGACCCGGGCGGCTAGCGGGAGCCGGCCGCACAGATACGCAGTATTTT
CASRPGRLAGAGRTDTQYF
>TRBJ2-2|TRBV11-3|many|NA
TGTGCCAGCAGTTTGAGCGGCACCGGGGAGCTGTTTTTT
CASSLSGTGELFF
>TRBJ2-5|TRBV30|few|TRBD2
TGTGCCTGGAACCCCCGGACTAGCGGCCAAGAGACCCAGTACTTC
CAWNPRTSGQETQYF
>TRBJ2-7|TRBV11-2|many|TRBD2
TGTGCCAGCAGGGTGTCAGCGGGAGATAACGAGCAGTACTTC
CASRVSAGDNEQYF
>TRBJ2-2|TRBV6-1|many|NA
TGTGCCAGCAGGGGGCTAGACACCGGGGAGCTGTTTTTT
CASRGLDTGELFF
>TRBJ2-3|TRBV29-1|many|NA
TGCAGCGTTGGTCAGGGTATCCAAAGCACAGATACGCAGTATTTT
CSVGQGIQSTDTQYF
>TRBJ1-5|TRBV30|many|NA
TGTGCCTGGAGTCGGGGGGAGGGCAGCAATCAGCCCCAGCATTTT
CAWSRGEGSNQPQHF
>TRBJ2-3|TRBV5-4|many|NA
TGTGCCAGCAGCTCCGGGGAAGATACGCAGTATTTT
CASSSGEDTQYF
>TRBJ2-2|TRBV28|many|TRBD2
TGTGCCGGGGCCCGGGACAGGGGGACTAGCGGGAGGAGATCCGGGGAGCTGTTTTTT
CAGARDRGTSGRRSGELFF
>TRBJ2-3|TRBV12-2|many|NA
TGTGCAAGTCGCCTAGTCCGGGGAGATACGCAGTATTTT
CASRLVRGDTQYF
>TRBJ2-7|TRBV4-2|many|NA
TGTGCCAGCAGCCAAGATCTCAAGCTCTCCTACGAGCAGTACTTC
CASSQDLKLSYEQYF
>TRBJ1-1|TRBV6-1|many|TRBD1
TGTGCCAGCAGTGAAGTCTGGGAGACAGGGATGAACACTGAAGCTTTCTTT
CASSEVWETGMNTEAFF
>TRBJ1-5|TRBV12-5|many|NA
TGTGCTAGCGCGCGGTCGGCTGCCGGGGGGTATAGCAATCAGCCCCAGCATTTT
CASARSAAGGYSNQPQHF
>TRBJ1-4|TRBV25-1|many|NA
TGTGCCAGCAGTGAACCGGGGGGTGGTAATGAAAAACTGTTTTTT
CASSEPGGGNEKLFF
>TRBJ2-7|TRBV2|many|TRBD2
TGTGCCAGCAGTGTTAATAGCGGGAGGTCTCCCTACGAGCAGTACTTC
CASSVNSGRSPYEQYF